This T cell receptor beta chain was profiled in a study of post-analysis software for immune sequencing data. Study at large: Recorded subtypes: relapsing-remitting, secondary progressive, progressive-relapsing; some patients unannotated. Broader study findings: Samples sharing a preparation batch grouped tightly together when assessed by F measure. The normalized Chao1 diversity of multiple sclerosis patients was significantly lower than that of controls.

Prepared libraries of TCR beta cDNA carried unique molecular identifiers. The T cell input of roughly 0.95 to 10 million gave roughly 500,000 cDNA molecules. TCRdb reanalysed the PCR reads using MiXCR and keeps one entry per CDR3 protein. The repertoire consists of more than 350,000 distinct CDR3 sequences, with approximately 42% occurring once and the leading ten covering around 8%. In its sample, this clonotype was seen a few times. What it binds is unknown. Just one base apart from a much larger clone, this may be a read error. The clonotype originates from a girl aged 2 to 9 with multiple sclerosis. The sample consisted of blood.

DNA of the CDR3: TGCGCCGGCAGCTTTACCCAGGGTTCGAATGAAAAACTGTTTTTT. This codes for CAGSFTQGSNEKLFF. V gene TRBV4-3 combines with J gene TRBJ1-4; D might be TRBD1 (5 bases). The CDR3 runs 15 residues. CDR1 is LGHNA, CDR2 YSLEER, per germline.